The 17 T cell receptor beta chains below all came from one sample that was sequenced in a study of OX40 agonist ivuxolimab in advanced cancers. The method was immunoSEQ multiplex PCR; TCRdb's version includes in-frame clones alone and lacks a portion of them. The data contain about 69,000 clones, approximately 89% of them singletons. The sample here was CD4+ or CD8+ T cells sorted from blood, taken in a trial of the OX40 agonist ivuxolimab. The receptors originated from an adult with an advanced solid tumor such as melanoma, head and neck, liver or kidney cancer.

The gene calls are TRBV4-2 and TRBJ2-1; D remains unclear. The V and J ends lost 1 base and 5 bases respectively, with 6 bases between them. The CDR3 is 13 residues long. Germline assignment: CDR1 LGHNA and CDR2 YNFKEQ. The CDR3 is CASSQGSDNEQFF. The CDR3 nucleotides are TGTGCCAGCAGCCAAGGAAGCGACAATGAGCAGTTCTTC.

The V and J genes are TRBV10-1 and TRBJ2-7, with 7 bases fitting TRBD2. CDR1 is WNHNN and CDR2 is SYGVQD in the germline V gene (reference sequence). CDR3 size: 13 residues. The J segment lost 2 bases and the V segment lost 2 bases, leaving 0 bases of the junction unmatched. This CDR3 reads CASSEAGAYEQYF. CDR3 sequence (DNA): TGCGCCAGCAGTGAGGCGGGAGCCTACGAGCAGTACTTC.

Here the CDR3 reads CASSLDDRGRWETQYF. In DNA form, the CDR3 reads TGTGCCAGCAGCTTGGACGATAGGGGGAGGTGGGAGACCCAGTACTTC. V is TRBV5-4 and J is TRBJ2-5; D possibly uses TRBD1 or TRBD2 (6 bases each). The CDR3 has 16 residues. Trimming took off 0 bases at V and 5 bases at J, with 17 bases between the two ends. Germline loops: CDR1 SGHNT, CDR2 YYREEE (reference sequence).

This chain connects TRBV2 to TRBJ2-1, with D possibly TRBD2 on 5 matching bases. The V and J ends lost 6 bases and 2 bases respectively, with 17 bases between them. The CDR3 is 16 residues long. CDR1 and CDR2 from the germline V gene are SNHLY and FYNNEI. Here the CDR3 DNA reads TGTGCCAGCAGCCCCCAAAGGACTTTAACCTACAATGAGCAGTTCTTC. This encodes CASSPQRTLTYNEQFF.

The chain joins TRBV10-2 to TRBJ2-7, with D perhaps TRBD1 (6 bases). The CDR3 runs 12 residues. Trimming cost V 9 bases and J 0 bases, with 9 bases left between them. Looked up from germline, CDR1 is WSHSY and CDR2 is SAAADI. The CDR3 DNA reads TGCGCCAGTGCAGGGGTCTCCTACGAGCAGTACTTC. Translating gives CASAGVSYEQYF.

The chain uses TRBV5-1 and TRBJ2-3; D gene uncertain. Trimming took off 4 bases at V and 1 base at J, with 10 bases between the two ends. Germline loops: CDR1 SGHRS, CDR2 YFSETQ. The CDR3 extends over 14 amino acids. Written as DNA, the CDR3 is TGCGCCAGCAGCCCTGGGGTTCGCACAGATACGCAGTATTTT. This sequence encodes CASSPGVRTDTQYF.

The chain recombines TRBV30 with TRBJ1-6, with D unresolved. This CDR3 has 15 residues. The V end was cut by 0 bases, the J end by 5 bases, with 11 bases between. The germline V gene encodes CDR1 GTSNPN and CDR2 SVGIG (reference sequence). Here the CDR3 reads CAWSVLNSNNSPLHF. The CDR3 DNA is TGTGCCTGGAGTGTACTTAACAGCAATAATTCACCCCTCCACTTT.

The chain links TRBV19 to TRBJ2-1, with D tentatively TRBD2 (6 bases). The CDR3 has 17 residues. Trimming cost V 3 bases and J 0 bases, with 15 bases left between them. Germline loops: CDR1 LNHDA, CDR2 SQIVND (reference sequence). The CDR3 region has the DNA TGTGCCAGTAGTATCGCTCTCGGGGGAAGCTCCTACAATGAGCAGTTCTTC. Translating it yields CASSIALGGSSYNEQFF.

The rearrangement joins TRBV28 to TRBJ1-1; TRBD1 aligns across 8 bases. V was clipped by 4 bases and J by 2 bases; unmatched bases: 6. Germline V gene lookup returns CDR1 MDHEN and CDR2 SYDVKM. CDR3 length: 15 amino acids. Here the CDR3 DNA reads TGTGCCAGCAGTTCAATGGACAGGGCCAACACTGAAGCTTTCTTT. It yields the protein CASSSMDRANTEAFF.

The CDR3 bases are TGCGCCAGCAGCTTGGGTGGGACAGGGAACTACGAGCAGTACTTC. Encoded protein: CASSLGGTGNYEQYF. The chain employs TRBV5-1 and TRBJ2-7, with TRBD1 identical over 9 bases. V dropped 0 bases and J dropped 3; count of bases not matched to a gene: 4. This CDR3 is built from 15 residues. Germline CDR1 is SGHRS and CDR2 is YFSETQ. Complete variable domain (other parts from reference TRBV5-1 and TRBJ2-7): KAGVTQTPRYLIKTRGQQVTLSCSPISGHRSVSWYQQTPGQGLQFLFEYFSETQRNKGNFPGRFSGRQFSNSRSEMNVSTLELGDSALYLCASSLGGTGNYEQYFGPGTRLTVT.

V is TRBV2 and J is TRBJ1-4, with 10 bases matching TRBD1. With V trimmed by 7 bases and J by 4 bases, 6 bases remained unmatched. The length of the CDR3 is 15 residues. Germline CDR1 and CDR2: SNHLY and FYNNEI. The CDR3 sequence: CASIEGQGLNEKLFF. CDR3 DNA sequence: TGTGCCAGCATTGAGGGACAGGGGCTTAATGAAAAACTGTTTTTT.

The gene calls are TRBV29-1 and TRBJ2-7; D call uncertain. Germline V CDR1 and CDR2: SQVTM, ANQGSEA. Trimming removed 5 bases from V and 7 bases from J, with 9 bases in between. The CDR3 is made up of 10 amino acids. In DNA, the CDR3 is TGCAGCGTTAGTATTGGTGAGCAGTACTTC. Translation gives CSVSIGEQYF.

This clone has only a few counts. CDR3 nucleotide sequence: TGTGCCAGCAGTGAATTGGGGGCACAACAGCCCCAGCATTTT. The encoded protein is CASSELGAQQPQHF. The chain recombines TRBV6-1 with TRBJ1-5, with a weak D call TRBD1 (6 bases). V lost 2 bases and J lost 7, with 12 bases in between. The CDR3 has 14 residues. The V gene's germline CDR1 is MNHNS and CDR2 SASEGT.

V is TRBV5-4 and J is TRBJ2-2, with 13 bases matching TRBD2. V lost 4 bases and J lost 7; bases outside the gene matches: 7. This CDR3 contains 16 residues. Germline V gene sequence: CDR1 SGHNT, CDR2 YYREEE (reference sequence). The DNA for the CDR3 is TGTGCCAGCAGCCCCGGACTAGCGGGAGTGAGCGGGGAGCTGTTTTTT. This translates into CASSPGLAGVSGELFF.

The sample holds one count of this clone. This chain links TRBV7-9 with TRBJ2-2; D perhaps matches TRBD2 (6 bases). Germline V gene lookup returns CDR1 SEHNR and CDR2 FQNEAQ (reference sequence). V was clipped by 0 bases and J by 1 base, with 6 bases between them. The CDR3 is made up of 15 amino acids. As DNA, the CDR3 is TGTGCCAGCAGCTTAGCGCGGGGGAACACCGGGGAGCTGTTTTTT. This gives the protein CASSLARGNTGELFF.

This rearrangement joins TRBV25-1 to TRBJ2-6, with 7 bases aligning to TRBD1. Germline V CDR1 and CDR2: MGHDK, SYGVNS. The CDR3 has 17 amino acids. The V gene end was trimmed by 4 bases and the J gene end by 1 base; junction bases not matched to a gene: 7. The CDR3 loop reads CASSGPTGISGANVLTF. The CDR3 DNA follows: TGTGCCAGCAGTGGCCCGACAGGGATATCTGGGGCCAACGTCCTGACTTTC. The complete variable domain, with remaining parts taken from reference TRBV25-1 and TRBJ2-6, reads EADIYQTPRYLVIGTGKKITLECSQTMGHDKMYWYQQDPGMELHLIHYSYGVNSTEKGDLSSESTVSRIRTEHFPLTLESARPSHTSQYLCASSGPTGISGANVLTFGAGSRLTVL.

The rearrangement joins TRBV2 to TRBJ1-5; no clear D. There are 15 residues in the CDR3. Between the trimmed V and J ends, which lost 3 bases and 0 bases, there was a span of 9 bases. The germline V gene has CDR1 SNHLY and CDR2 FYNNEI. The CDR3 region has the DNA TGTGCCAGCAGTGATCGAAGATATAGCAATCAGCCCCAGCATTTT. Protein sequence: CASSDRRYSNQPQHF.